A single sample gave rise to the 10 T cell receptor beta chains below, sequenced in a study of T cell responses to AZD1222 COVID-19 vaccine. The method was immunoSEQ multiplex PCR; TCRdb's version includes in-frame clones alone and lacks a portion of them. This table has about 120,000 clones, 75% to 95% appearing once. The sample here was peripheral blood, taken on day 0 of AZD1222 vaccination. Every receptor here comes from an adult in good health.

The chain employs TRBV6-2 or TRBV6-3 and TRBJ2-3, with TRBD2 as a possible D gene (6 bases). V was shortened by 4 bases and J by 4 bases, with 15 bases between the two germline ends. The CDR3 has 15 residues. Germline CDR1 reads MNHEY; CDR2 reads SVGEGT. The CDR3 region is CASSSPPGGADTQYF. The CDR3 region has the DNA TGTGCCAGCAGTTCTCCGCCCGGGGGTGCAGATACGCAGTATTTT.

This chain uses TRBV15 with TRBJ2-2, with 7 positions matching TRBD2. The CDR3 is 17 amino acids. Germline CDR1 and CDR2: LNHNV and YYDKDF (reference sequence). Trimming took 4 bases from V and 5 from J; bases not matched to a gene: 13. CDR3 residues: CATSIGGLGGRTGELFF. CDR3 sequence (DNA): TGTGCCACCAGCATCGGTGGATTGGGGGGGAGAACCGGGGAGCTGTTTTTT.

The J gene is TRBJ1-1, the V gene TRBV14, with a tentative D call TRBD1 (6 bases). Germline CDR1 and CDR2: SGHDN and FVKESK. The germline V and J ends were trimmed by 1 base and 8 bases, with 11 bases remaining between them. There are 13 residues in the CDR3. Written as DNA, the CDR3 is TGTGCCAGCAGCCAAGCGCCTCAGGGGGAAGCTTTCTTT. Amino acid sequence: CASSQAPQGEAFF.

The chain links TRBV9 to TRBJ2-3; 9 nucleotides match TRBD2. Trimming at V came to 3 bases and at J to 2 bases, leaving 4 bases not matched to a gene. Looked up from germline, CDR1 is SGDLS and CDR2 is YYNGEE. The CDR3 sequence is 15 residues long. CDR3 sequence (DNA): TGTGCCAGCAGCGCCGGGACTAGCTTCACAGATACGCAGTATTTT. Encoded protein: CASSAGTSFTDTQYF.

The chain uses TRBV12-3 or TRBV12-4 and TRBJ2-5; D might be TRBD2 (7 bases). The CDR3 extends over 13 amino acids. The V and J ends lost 8 bases and 5 bases respectively, with 15 bases between them. Here the CDR3 reads CASCMGGRETQYF. CDR3 DNA: TGTGCCAGCTGTATGGGGGGGCGTGAGACCCAGTACTTC.

The chain carries TRBV4-1 and TRBJ2-7; 7 positions match TRBD1. V trimming: 3 bases; J trimming: 2 bases; junction bases outside the gene matches: 7. Germline CDR1 and CDR2: MGHRA and YSYEKL. The CDR3 has 15 residues. CDR3 sequence: CASSHPGTATYEQYF. As DNA, the CDR3 is TGCGCCAGCAGCCACCCCGGGACAGCTACCTACGAGCAGTACTTC.

The chain joins TRBV6-5 to TRBJ1-2; 7 bases fit TRBD1. Germline lookup yields CDR1 MNHEY and CDR2 SVGAGI. Losses at the gene ends were 2 bases for V and 4 bases for J; bases not matched to a gene: 1. This CDR3 has 13 residues. The CDR3 nucleotides read TGTGCCAGCAGTTACCAGGGGGTCTATGGCTACACCTTC. Amino acids: CASSYQGVYGYTF.

The gene calls are TRBV19 and TRBJ2-7; TRBD2 might be the D (6 bases). V lost 5 bases and J lost 3, with 14 bases in between. Germline assignment: CDR1 LNHDA and CDR2 SQIVND (reference sequence). The CDR3 spans 14 residues. The CDR3: CASSSDSGNYEQYF. The CDR3, as DNA: TGTGCCAGTAGTTCGGATAGCGGAAACTACGAGCAGTACTTC. The complete variable domain, with remaining parts taken from reference TRBV19 and TRBJ2-7, reads DGGITQSPKYLFRKEGQNVTLSCEQNLNHDAMYWYRQDPGQGLRLIYYSQIVNDFQKGDIAEGYSVSREKKESFPLTVTSAQKNPTAFYLCASSSDSGNYEQYFGPGTRLTVT.

This clone was seen only once. Here the CDR3 reads CASSLDPYSGDNQPQHF. CDR3 DNA sequence: TGTGCCAGCAGCTTAGATCCGTATTCGGGGGACAATCAGCCCCAGCATTTT. The rearrangement links TRBV11-3 to TRBJ1-5; maybe TRBD1 (5 bases). Germline values: CDR1 SGHNT, CDR2 YENEEA. The CDR3 is 17 amino acids. The V gene lost 0 bases and the J gene lost 3 bases, with 15 bases spanning the gap.

This rearrangement joins TRBV3-1 (or the pseudogene TRBV3-2) to TRBJ1-2; D gene unclear. Germline V gene data show CDR1 as LGHDT and CDR2 as YNNKEL (reference sequence). The germline V and J ends were trimmed by 4 bases and 4 bases, with 16 bases remaining between them. The CDR3 has 15 residues. The CDR3 protein is CASSRRAELGYGYTF. The CDR3 nucleotides are TGTGCCAGCAGCCGCCGGGCAGAATTGGGCTATGGCTACACCTTC.